This T cell receptor (beta chain) was identified during a study of blood T cell repertoires in COVID-19. Trimming cost V 5 bases and J 5 bases; bases outside gene matches: 10. Per germline, CDR1 SGHVS and CDR2 FNYEAQ. The CDR3 has 16 amino acids. Here immunoSEQ multiplex PCR was the method, and the copy in TCRdb shows in-frame clones only, minus some. The data hold hundreds of thousands of clones, with 60% to 75% observed a single time. The chain employs TRBV7-6 and TRBJ2-5; TRBD2 matches 11 bases. Sequenced: peripheral blood. The source is a woman at least 80 years old with acute or convalescent COVID-19. CDR3 protein: CASSRGSGGARETQYF. DNA for the CDR3: TGTGCCAGCAGCCGAGGTAGCGGGGGGGCCCGGGAGACCCAGTACTTC.